These T cell receptor beta chains were read from a single sample in a study of blood T cell repertoires in COVID-19. Clones were read by immunoSEQ multiplex PCR, and TCRdb kept only the in-frame ones, dropping some. The sample records about 36,000 clones, about 83% being singletons. Sequencing was performed on peripheral blood. Receptor source: a man aged 55 to 70 with active COVID-19. The CDR3 runs from the conserved cysteine through the conserved F or W. D genes are given only for firm matches. The size field is filled for only some rows; it gives once, few, many or a size class.

d_call: TRBD2
v_call: TRBV11-3
j_call: TRBJ2-5
clone_size: -
cdr3_nt: TGTGCCAGCAGCTTAGACGGGAGGGAACAAGAGACCCAGTACTTC
cdr3_aa: CASSLDGREQETQYF

d_call: -
v_call: TRBV2
j_call: TRBJ1-2
clone_size: -
cdr3_nt: TGTGCCAGCAGTGTTGAGGGTGGCTATGGCTACACCTTC
cdr3_aa: CASSVEGGYGYTF

d_call: -
v_call: TRBV29-1
j_call: TRBJ2-7
clone_size: -
cdr3_nt: TGCAGCGCCTCCCTAGACCCTCAGGGTTGGGGCTCCTACGAGCAGTACTTC
cdr3_aa: CSASLDPQGWGSYEQYF

d_call: TRBD1
v_call: TRBV5-4
j_call: TRBJ1-1
clone_size: -
cdr3_nt: TGTGCCAGCAGCTGGGACAGGGCGAACACTGAAGCTTTCTTT
cdr3_aa: CASSWDRANTEAFF

d_call: -
v_call: TRBV6-6
j_call: TRBJ1-4
clone_size: -
cdr3_nt: TGTGCCAGCAGTTACTCCCCAGGGGAGAGGGGAGAAAAACTGTTTTTT
cdr3_aa: CASSYSPGERGEKLFF

d_call: -
v_call: TRBV15
j_call: TRBJ2-1
clone_size: -
cdr3_nt: TGTGCCACCAGCAGAGATCCCCCGGGGGGCTTTTACAATGAGCAGTTCTTC
cdr3_aa: CATSRDPPGGFYNEQFF

d_call: TRBD1
v_call: TRBV10-2
j_call: TRBJ1-1
clone_size: -
cdr3_nt: TGCGCCAGCAATCGGGACAGGATGAACACTGAAGCTTTCTTT
cdr3_aa: CASNRDRMNTEAFF

d_call: TRBD1
v_call: TRBV4-1
j_call: TRBJ1-2
clone_size: -
cdr3_nt: TGCGCCAGCAGCCCCCCGGGACAGAGCTATGGCTACACCTTC
cdr3_aa: CASSPPGQSYGYTF

d_call: TRBD1
v_call: TRBV11-2
j_call: TRBJ1-5
clone_size: once
cdr3_nt: TGTGCCAGCAGCCGGACAGGGGATCAGCCCCAGCATTTT
cdr3_aa: CASSRTGDQPQHF

d_call: TRBD2
v_call: TRBV4-2
j_call: TRBJ2-5
clone_size: few
cdr3_nt: TGTGCCAGCAGTCCGGGGACTAGCGGGAGCGGGGGGCTCGTGGAGACCCAGTACTTC
cdr3_aa: CASSPGTSGSGGLVETQYF

d_call: TRBD1
v_call: TRBV7-2
j_call: TRBJ2-1
clone_size: -
cdr3_nt: TGTGCCAGCAGCGAGCAGGGGGCGAGTACGTTCTTC
cdr3_aa: CASSEQGASTFF

d_call: TRBD1
v_call: TRBV5-6
j_call: TRBJ1-2
clone_size: -
cdr3_nt: TGTGCCAGCAGCCGAGACAGGGCTAACTATGGCTACACCTTC
cdr3_aa: CASSRDRANYGYTF

d_call: TRBD1
v_call: TRBV12-5
j_call: TRBJ2-7
clone_size: -
cdr3_nt: TGTGCTAGTGGTTTGGGACAGGGGGCATCCTACGAGCAGTACTTC
cdr3_aa: CASGLGQGASYEQYF

d_call: -
v_call: TRBV25-1
j_call: TRBJ1-1
clone_size: -
cdr3_nt: TGTGCCAGCAGTGGGGCAGGGGCGAACACTGAAGCTTTCTTT
cdr3_aa: CASSGAGANTEAFF

d_call: -
v_call: TRBV12-5
j_call: TRBJ1-6
clone_size: medium-sized
cdr3_nt: TGTGCTAGTTGTCGGGGGGCGGGTTCACCCCTCCACTTT
cdr3_aa: CASCRGAGSPLHF

d_call: -
v_call: TRBV21-1
j_call: TRBJ2-3
clone_size: -
cdr3_nt: TGTGCCAGCAACGACAGGGGGAACACAGATACGCAGTATTTT
cdr3_aa: CASNDRGNTDTQYF

d_call: -
v_call: TRBV19
j_call: TRBJ1-1
clone_size: -
cdr3_nt: TGTGCCAGTATACCGTCTGGGGAGGGAGGGGCTTTCTTT
cdr3_aa: CASIPSGEGGAFF

d_call: TRBD1
v_call: TRBV4-3
j_call: TRBJ1-2
clone_size: few
cdr3_nt: TGCGCCAGCAGCCAAGATCTAGGGGACAGCTATGGCTACACCTTC
cdr3_aa: CASSQDLGDSYGYTF

d_call: TRBD2
v_call: TRBV9
j_call: TRBJ2-7
clone_size: -
cdr3_nt: TGTGCCAGCAGCGTACGGGCGGGAGTAGCGGACGAGCAGTACTTC
cdr3_aa: CASSVRAGVADEQYF

d_call: TRBD1
v_call: TRBV7-9
j_call: TRBJ1-2
clone_size: -
cdr3_nt: TGTGCCAGCAGCTTAGTCCCAGGGGGACTCTACGGCTACACCTTC
cdr3_aa: CASSLVPGGLYGYTF

d_call: -
v_call: TRBV6-1
j_call: TRBJ2-2
clone_size: -
cdr3_nt: TGTGCCAGCAGTGAACCTAGTCCCGGGGAGCTGTTTTTT
cdr3_aa: CASSEPSPGELFF

d_call: TRBD2
v_call: TRBV2
j_call: TRBJ2-1
clone_size: -
cdr3_nt: TGTGCCAGCACCCTGGGACTAGCGGGAGCCGCATTGGAGCAGTTCTTC
cdr3_aa: CASTLGLAGAALEQFF

d_call: TRBD1
v_call: TRBV9
j_call: TRBJ1-2
clone_size: -
cdr3_nt: TGTGCCAGCAGTGATCCGGGACAGGCTATGAGGGGCTACACCTTC
cdr3_aa: CASSDPGQAMRGYTF

d_call: -
v_call: TRBV11-2
j_call: TRBJ2-1
clone_size: -
cdr3_nt: TGTGCCAGCAGCTTGAGGGGGTTCCGCCTTAACAATGAGCAGTTCTTC
cdr3_aa: CASSLRGFRLNNEQFF

d_call: -
v_call: TRBV6-5
j_call: TRBJ2-2
clone_size: -
cdr3_nt: TGTGCCAGCAATATGGGGCAGGCAAACACCGGGGAGCTGTTTTTT
cdr3_aa: CASNMGQANTGELFF

d_call: -
v_call: TRBV9
j_call: TRBJ1-3
clone_size: few
cdr3_nt: TGTGCCAGCAGCTCACGCGGGACGGGGTTATCTTTCTCTGGAAACACCATATATTTT
cdr3_aa: CASSSRGTGLSFSGNTIYF

d_call: TRBD1
v_call: TRBV4-3
j_call: TRBJ1-1
clone_size: -
cdr3_nt: TGCGCCAGCAGCCGGGACGGGGGACAGAGCAAAGCTTTCTTT
cdr3_aa: CASSRDGGQSKAFF

d_call: -
v_call: TRBV6-1
j_call: TRBJ1-5
clone_size: -
cdr3_nt: TGTGCCAGCAGTGAAGGAGCAGGCAGCGGTCAGCCCCAGCATTTT
cdr3_aa: CASSEGAGSGQPQHF

d_call: -
v_call: TRBV21-1
j_call: TRBJ2-7
clone_size: once
cdr3_nt: TGTGCCAGCAGCACAAACAGGGGACCGTCCGAGCAGTACTTC
cdr3_aa: CASSTNRGPSEQYF

d_call: TRBD1
v_call: TRBV28
j_call: TRBJ1-4
clone_size: -
cdr3_nt: TGTGCCAGCACCCCCGGGACAGTTCGTAATGAAAAACTGTTTTTT
cdr3_aa: CASTPGTVRNEKLFF

d_call: TRBD1
v_call: TRBV18
j_call: TRBJ2-7
clone_size: medium-sized
cdr3_nt: TGTGCCAGCTCTCGACAGGGGGTGACCTACGAGCAGTACTTC
cdr3_aa: CASSRQGVTYEQYF

d_call: TRBD1
v_call: TRBV3-1/TRBV3-2
j_call: TRBJ1-5
clone_size: -
cdr3_nt: TGTGCCAGCAGCCAAGAGGTCGACAGGGCTAGCAATCAGCCCCAGCATTTT
cdr3_aa: CASSQEVDRASNQPQHF

d_call: TRBD1
v_call: TRBV30
j_call: TRBJ1-6
clone_size: -
cdr3_nt: TGTGCCTGGAGTCGGCGACAGGGGTCCAATTCACCCCTCCACTTT
cdr3_aa: CAWSRRQGSNSPLHF

d_call: TRBD1
v_call: TRBV7-9
j_call: TRBJ2-7
clone_size: -
cdr3_nt: TGTGCCAGCAGCTTAGCGTGGGGACAGGACTACGAGCAGTACTTC
cdr3_aa: CASSLAWGQDYEQYF

d_call: TRBD1
v_call: TRBV18
j_call: TRBJ2-7
clone_size: once
cdr3_nt: TGTGCCAGCACCGCATCGACCGGGACAGGGTCCCACGAGCAGTACTTC
cdr3_aa: CASTASTGTGSHEQYF

d_call: -
v_call: TRBV19
j_call: TRBJ1-2
clone_size: once
cdr3_nt: TGTGCCAGTAGTCAAGGAGTCTATGGCTACACCTTC
cdr3_aa: CASSQGVYGYTF

d_call: TRBD1
v_call: TRBV10-3
j_call: TRBJ2-7
clone_size: -
cdr3_nt: TGTGCCATCAGGGACCAAACAGGGGGCGATGAGCAGTACTTC
cdr3_aa: CAIRDQTGGDEQYF

d_call: TRBD2
v_call: TRBV7-9
j_call: TRBJ2-7
clone_size: -
cdr3_nt: TGTGCCAGCAGCTTTAGCGGGATCTCCTACGAGCAGTACTTC
cdr3_aa: CASSFSGISYEQYF

d_call: -
v_call: TRBV11-2
j_call: TRBJ1-3
clone_size: -
cdr3_nt: TGTGCCAGCAGCTTACACAGGGTTGGAAACACCATATATTTT
cdr3_aa: CASSLHRVGNTIYF

d_call: -
v_call: TRBV3-1/TRBV3-2
j_call: TRBJ1-5
clone_size: -
cdr3_nt: TGTGCCAGCAGCCAAGATGGAGGGTTGAATCAGCCCCAGCATTTT
cdr3_aa: CASSQDGGLNQPQHF

d_call: -
v_call: TRBV7-2
j_call: TRBJ2-1
clone_size: -
cdr3_nt: TGTGCCAGCAGCCTTAGCCGAGGAGGATCTAATGAGCAGTTCTTC
cdr3_aa: CASSLSRGGSNEQFF

d_call: -
v_call: TRBV7-2
j_call: TRBJ2-7
clone_size: -
cdr3_nt: TGTGCCAGCAGCTTATCGCCAGGTGACTACGAGCAGTACTTC
cdr3_aa: CASSLSPGDYEQYF

d_call: TRBD1
v_call: TRBV9
j_call: TRBJ1-2
clone_size: -
cdr3_nt: TGTGCCAGCAGCGTAGGGACAGGGCGGAATGGCTACACCTTC
cdr3_aa: CASSVGTGRNGYTF

d_call: TRBD1
v_call: TRBV2
j_call: TRBJ2-3
clone_size: -
cdr3_nt: TGTGCCAGCATTGACAGGGGTCCCACAGATACGCAGTATTTT
cdr3_aa: CASIDRGPTDTQYF

d_call: TRBD1
v_call: TRBV5-6
j_call: TRBJ2-7
clone_size: -
cdr3_nt: TGTGCCAGCAGCCCGCTAAGACAGGGTGAGCGGGAGCAGTACTTC
cdr3_aa: CASSPLRQGEREQYF

d_call: TRBD1
v_call: TRBV5-5
j_call: TRBJ2-7
clone_size: -
cdr3_nt: TGTGCCAGCAGCCGTGACGACAGGGGGCCCTACGAGCAGTACTTC
cdr3_aa: CASSRDDRGPYEQYF

d_call: -
v_call: TRBV10-3
j_call: TRBJ1-1
clone_size: -
cdr3_nt: TGTGCTTCTGGGACTGTAATTGAAGCTTTCTTT
cdr3_aa: CASGTVIEAFF

d_call: -
v_call: TRBV29-1
j_call: TRBJ1-5
clone_size: -
cdr3_nt: TGCAGCGTTCGAGAGGGTCAGCAGCCCCAGCATTTT
cdr3_aa: CSVREGQQPQHF

d_call: TRBD2
v_call: TRBV7-2
j_call: TRBJ2-7
clone_size: once
cdr3_nt: TGTGCCAGCAGCCTGGTGGGCGGGAGGGGAACCTACGAGCAGTACTTC
cdr3_aa: CASSLVGGRGTYEQYF

d_call: -
v_call: TRBV15
j_call: TRBJ1-4
clone_size: -
cdr3_nt: TGTGCCACCAGCAGAGAGCCCACGAGGGATGGAGAACTGTTTTTT
cdr3_aa: CATSREPTRDGELFF

d_call: -
v_call: TRBV11-2
j_call: TRBJ2-3
clone_size: -
cdr3_nt: TGTGCCAGCCTCTCGGGAACAGATACGCAGTATTTT
cdr3_aa: CASLSGTDTQYF

d_call: TRBD1
v_call: TRBV7-8
j_call: TRBJ1-2
clone_size: -
cdr3_nt: TGTGCCAGCAGCGTACGGGACAGAGGATTCTATGGCTACACCTTC
cdr3_aa: CASSVRDRGFYGYTF

d_call: -
v_call: TRBV28
j_call: TRBJ2-2
clone_size: few
cdr3_nt: TGTGCCAGCAGGGCCCCTTTGGGTAGGGGGACCGGGGAGCTGTTTTTT
cdr3_aa: CASRAPLGRGTGELFF

d_call: -
v_call: TRBV7-2
j_call: TRBJ1-3
clone_size: -
cdr3_nt: TGTGCCAGCAGCCCCCGGGTTGTGCCTGGAAACACCATATATTTT
cdr3_aa: CASSPRVVPGNTIYF

d_call: TRBD1
v_call: TRBV28
j_call: TRBJ1-2
clone_size: -
cdr3_nt: TGTGCCAGCAGTTCACACAGGGGAAGTAACTATGGCTACACCTTC
cdr3_aa: CASSSHRGSNYGYTF